This T cell receptor (beta chain) is from a study of shared clonotypes between healthy human individuals. On the study more broadly: Donors were a couple of women and a few men aged 18 to 49.

Study findings and constraints: An expected dependence of interdonor clonotype sharing on sequencing depth was noted.

The repertoire was sequenced with immunoSEQ multiplex PCR; TCRdb's copy has only in-frame clones and lacks some. The sample yields 2 million to 3 million clones, 90% to 95% seen once. Details on this clone: Its antigen is not known.

Trimming removed 5 bases at V and 3 bases at J, with 10 bases between. This CDR3 has 13 residues. Per germline, CDR1 MNHNS and CDR2 SASEGT. The specimen was naive CD4+ T cells from PBMCs. Described subset: CD45RA+ positively selected. This clonotype was obtained from a man between 18 and 29 years old in good health. Some clones in this sample may be carry-over from other donors' samples. The chain carries TRBV6-1 and TRBJ1-2; D possibly corresponds to TRBD1 (5 bases). CDR3 coding DNA: TGTGCCAGCAGTCCTGGGACGGACTATGGCTACACCTTC. This codes for CASSPGTDYGYTF.